This T cell receptor (beta chain) was captured in a study of T-cell memory formation after mild COVID-19. Trimming took off 2 bases at V and 4 bases at J, with 8 bases between the two ends. Germline V CDR1 and CDR2: SNHLY, FYNNEI. This CDR3 contains 13 residues. TCRdb re-analysed the 5' RACE reads in MiXCR, keeping a single row per CDR3 protein. The profile shows 470,000 or so distinct CDR3 sequences, around a quarter of them singletons. Comments on this clonotype: Antigen: not known.

Findings of the study overall: SARS-CoV-2 specificity of second-wave clones peaking day 37 was unconfirmed.

The sample consisted of PBMCs or a T cell subset sorted from them (not recorded which). The TCR originated in an adult woman who had mild COVID-19 (a few samples of this study predate the infection). Cell type and time point are not known. The gene calls are TRBV2 and TRBJ1-2; TRBD1 might be the D (5 bases). The CDR3 DNA reads as TGTGCCAGCAGTGAATCCGGGGGCTATGGCTACACCTTC. This codes for CASSESGGYGYTF.